The T cell receptor beta chain described here comes from a study of blood T cell repertoires in COVID-19 (dated by TCRdb to the early 2020s). In the study overall: Collaborator samples came from the United States, Italy and Spain and covered acute and convalescent phases of COVID-19. The material from the prospective study consisted of cDNA or gDNA derived from T cells, B-cell-depleted T cells, or PBMCs. Deeply sampled blood TCRbeta repertoires from subjects exposed to, actively infected with, or recovered from COVID-19 were included in the dataset. The repertoires were released in a freely available public database meant as a resource for research on the immune response to SARS-CoV-2. Samples came from the ongoing ImmuneRACE study (first 160 participants) plus 1,254 subjects from 6 global collaborators. Sample metadata almost always included a de-identified subject ID, COVID-19 status, age in years and sex. HLA class I and class II types, where available, came from metadata supplied by the sample provider rather than from assay-based typing. The research as a whole found: How much clinical and demographic metadata was included differed by source and by participant, and the metadata was provided uncurated.

One collaborating source in Seattle enrolled patients while the patients were actively infected and followed the patients over time throughout the course of disease. The collaborating institutions used their own protocols to collect whole blood in K2EDTA tubes. For TCRbeta analysis, collaborators shipped samples in one of three forms: frozen whole blood, isolated PBMCs, or DNA extracted from either of those sample types. TCRbeta CDR3 regions were amplified from genomic DNA using the immunoSEQ Assay, a bias-controlled multiplex PCR. As for the authors' bioinformatics: The number of nucleated cells in each sample was estimated from the amplification of reference gene primers within the assay. To quantify the absolute abundance of each unique TCRbeta CDR3 rearrangement, sequence reads were collapsed and filtered. For each sample, productive Simpson clonality was calculated as the square root of Simpson's diversity index over productive rearrangements. The source is immuneACCESS, and TCRdb retained only in-frame sequences with V and J called. Part of the clones is not carried over; for the studies checked, unresolved V genes explain less than half of this, and the remainder is unexplained. That table supplies the V and J calls and clone size; D and trimming were determined from the DNA. The sample yields 250,000 to 350,000 clones; roughly 90% were counted once. The ten largest clones capture roughly 2.9% of the sample.

Details on this clone: This receptor's antigen is unknown. No clone much larger than this one lies a single base away; base qualities are absent.

This clonotype was sampled from a woman between 25 and 40 years old with COVID-19, enrolled during active disease. Sequencing was carried out using peripheral blood.

The sequenced DNA: TGTGCCAGCAGACCAAACGCCGGGACAGGGTTCTACGAGCAGTACTTC. The resulting protein is CASRPNAGTGFYEQYF. The rearrangement joined TRBV7-6 to TRBJ2-7; 9 nucleotides in the junction match TRBD1. Germline trimming amounts to 6 bases on V and 3 bases on J, with 12 as the count of junction bases outside the gene matches. The CDR3 starts with the cysteine, ends with the phenylalanine, and has 16 residues. Only the CDR3 portion is preserved as DNA: 48 bases, with reading frame beginning at the first base. Looking up the germline V gene yields CDR1 SGHVS and CDR2 FNYEAQ.